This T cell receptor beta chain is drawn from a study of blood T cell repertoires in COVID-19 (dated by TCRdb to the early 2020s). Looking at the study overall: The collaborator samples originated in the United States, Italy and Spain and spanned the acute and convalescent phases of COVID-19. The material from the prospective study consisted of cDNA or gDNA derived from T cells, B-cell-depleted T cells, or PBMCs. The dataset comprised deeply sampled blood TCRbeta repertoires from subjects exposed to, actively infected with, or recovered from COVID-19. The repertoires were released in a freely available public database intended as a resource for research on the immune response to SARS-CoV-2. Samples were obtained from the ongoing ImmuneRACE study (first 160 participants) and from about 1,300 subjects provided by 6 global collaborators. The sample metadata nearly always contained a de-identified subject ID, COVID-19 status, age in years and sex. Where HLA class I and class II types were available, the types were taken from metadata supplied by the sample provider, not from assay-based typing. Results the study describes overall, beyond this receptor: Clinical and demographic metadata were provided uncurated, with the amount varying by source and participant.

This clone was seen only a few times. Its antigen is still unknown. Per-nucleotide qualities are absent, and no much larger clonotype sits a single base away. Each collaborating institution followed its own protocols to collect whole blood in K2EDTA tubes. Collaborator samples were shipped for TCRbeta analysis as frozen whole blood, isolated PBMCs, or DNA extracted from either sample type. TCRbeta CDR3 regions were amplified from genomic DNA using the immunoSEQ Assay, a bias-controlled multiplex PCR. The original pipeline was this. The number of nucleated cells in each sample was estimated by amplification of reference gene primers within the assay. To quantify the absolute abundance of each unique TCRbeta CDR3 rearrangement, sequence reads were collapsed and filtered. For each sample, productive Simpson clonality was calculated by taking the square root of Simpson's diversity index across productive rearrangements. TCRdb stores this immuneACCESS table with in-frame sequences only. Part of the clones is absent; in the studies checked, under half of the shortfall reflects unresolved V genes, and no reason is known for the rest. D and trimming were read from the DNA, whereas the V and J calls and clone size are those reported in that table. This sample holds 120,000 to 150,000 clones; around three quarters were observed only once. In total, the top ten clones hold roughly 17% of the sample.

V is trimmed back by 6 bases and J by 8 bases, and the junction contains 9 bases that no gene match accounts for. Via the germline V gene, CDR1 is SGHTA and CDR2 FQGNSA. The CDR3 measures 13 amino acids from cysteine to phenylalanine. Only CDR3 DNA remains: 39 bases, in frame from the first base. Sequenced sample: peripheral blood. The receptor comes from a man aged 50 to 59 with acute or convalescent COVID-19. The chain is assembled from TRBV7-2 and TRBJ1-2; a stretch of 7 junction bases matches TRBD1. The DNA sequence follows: TGTGCCAGCAGGAAACAGGGGTTGGAAGGCTACACCTTC. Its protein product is CASRKQGLEGYTF. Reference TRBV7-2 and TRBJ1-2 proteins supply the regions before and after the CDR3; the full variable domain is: GAGVSQSPSNKVTEKGKDVELRCDPISGHTALYWYRQSLGQGLEFLIYFQGNSAPDKSGLPSDRFSAERTGGSVSTLTIQRTQQEDSAVYLCASRKQGLEGYTFGSGTRLTVV.